Below, 6 T cell receptor beta chains from the same sample are listed, as sequenced in a study of PD-L1 blockade in urothelial cancer. Clones were read by immunoSEQ multiplex PCR, and TCRdb kept only the in-frame ones, dropping some. The sample shows just over 50,000 clones, roughly 75% of them seen only once. Time point meaning: pretreatment peripheral blood. The sample was PBMCs, taken around atezolizumab (anti-PD-L1) treatment. The receptors derive from a man in his 70s with urothelial cancer.

This rearrangement joins TRBV6-4 to TRBJ2-2, with a weak D call TRBD1 (7 bases). CDR1 and CDR2 (germline): MRHNA, SNTAGT. This CDR3 comprises 13 residues. Trimming took 6 bases from V and 6 from J, leaving 11 bases between them. Here the CDR3 reads CASSDREAGELFF. In nucleotides, the CDR3 is TGTGCCAGCAGCGACAGGGAGGCCGGGGAGCTGTTTTTT.

The chain has TRBV19 and TRBJ2-1; no definite D call. Trimming shortened V by 3 bases and J by 2 bases, and 5 bases separated the two germline ends. CDR3 length: 13 amino acids. Germline V gene lookup returns CDR1 LNHDA and CDR2 SQIVND (reference sequence). CDR3 residues: CASSMRTYNEQFF. DNA of the CDR3: TGTGCCAGTAGTATGCGGACCTACAATGAGCAGTTCTTC.

V is TRBV12-5 and J is TRBJ1-2; 8 bases line up with TRBD1. CDR3 length equals 14 residues. Germline V gene sequence: CDR1 LGHNT, CDR2 FRNRAP. Losses at the gene ends were 6 bases for V and 8 bases for J; bases not matched to a gene: 11. CDR3: CASGRDRLYYGYTF. Here the CDR3 DNA reads TGTGCTAGTGGCCGGGACAGGCTTTATTACGGCTACACCTTC.

This clone was detected once. This rearrangement joins TRBV27 to TRBJ2-7, with TRBD2 matching 11 bases. V gave up 1 base and J gave up 4 bases; unmatched junction bases: 12. There are 18 residues in the CDR3. Germline V gene lookup returns CDR1 MNHEY and CDR2 SMNVEV (reference sequence). The CDR3: CASSLFGTSGEVTYEQYF. In nucleotides, the CDR3 is TGTGCCAGCAGTTTATTCGGGACTAGCGGAGAAGTAACGTACGAGCAGTACTTC.

The chain recombines TRBV11-3 with TRBJ2-2, with D possibly TRBD2 on 5 matching bases. The V end was cut by 7 bases, the J end by 6 bases, with 15 bases between. The CDR3 contains 14 residues. From germline, CDR1 is SGHNT and CDR2 YENEEA. In DNA, the CDR3 is TGTGCCAGCATGGTAATGGGGAGCGCCGGGGAGCTGTTTTTT. This translates into CASMVMGSAGELFF. The complete variable domain, with remaining parts taken from reference TRBV11-3 and TRBJ2-2, reads EAGVVQSPRYKIIEKKQPVAFWCNPISGHNTLYWYLQNLGQGPELLIRYENEEAVDDSQLPKDRFSAERLKGVDSTLKIQPAELGDSAVYLCASMVMGSAGELFFGEGSRLTVL.

This chain connects TRBV27 to TRBJ2-7; 10 bases align to TRBD1. V gave up 6 bases and J gave up 6 bases; unmatched junction bases: 5. Germline values: CDR1 MNHEY, CDR2 SMNVEV (reference sequence). The CDR3 is 13 amino acids. The CDR3 DNA is TGTGCCAGCAGGGGGACAGGGGTGGGCGAGCAGTACTTC. Translation gives CASRGTGVGEQYF.